The 6 T cell receptor beta chains in this list originate from one sample, sequenced in a study of T cells in Graves' hyperthyroidism and ophthalmopathy. Amplified regions were TCR beta CDR3 sequences from RNA transcripts. In the first-round RT-PCR of the TCR CDR3, the HTBI primer set was used. TCRdb re-derived calls from the multiplex PCR reads in MiXCR, one entry per CDR3 protein. Here the sample spans roughly 800,000 distinct CDR3 sequences, over 35% being singletons. Sequencing used blood. These TCRs come from a man between 18 and 29 years old with Graves' hyperthyroidism.

This clonotype was counted at least ten times. A read error may be the cause here, since a much bigger clone is one base away. V usage is TRBV15 and J usage is TRBJ1-3, with D uncertain. This CDR3 spans 13 amino acids. Germline V lookup: CDR1 LNHNV, CDR2 YYDKDF (reference sequence). The germline V and J ends were trimmed by 0 bases and 4 bases, with 4 bases remaining between them. As DNA, the CDR3 is TGTGCCACCAGCAGAGATCCCGGAAACACCATATATTTT. Amino acids: CATSRDPGNTIYF.

The chain joins TRBV6-5 to TRBJ2-7; 9 positions agree with TRBD1. After removal of 6 bases from V and 5 bases from J, the junction contained 8 bases not matched to a gene. Germline V CDR1 and CDR2: MNHEY, SVGAGI. This CDR3 has 14 amino acids. The CDR3: CASRTGTGRHEQYF. The DNA of the CDR3 is TGTGCCAGCAGAACTGGGACAGGGAGGCACGAGCAGTACTTC.

This clonotype has a count of ten or more. This chain links TRBV7-9 with TRBJ1-4; no definite D call. Germline-derived CDR1 and CDR2 are SEHNR and FQNEAQ (reference sequence). The CDR3 has 12 residues. V dropped 8 bases and J dropped 7 bases, with 11 bases sitting between them. The CDR3 sequence: CASGTAVEKLFF. CDR3 bases: TGTGCCAGCGGAACAGCGGTTGAAAAACTGTTTTTT.

In this sample, this clonotype turned up a few times. CDR3: CASKNFNTEAFF. CDR3 nucleotide sequence: TGTGCCAGCAAAAATTTCAACACTGAAGCTTTCTTT. V usage is TRBV9 and J usage is TRBJ1-1; D remains unclear. The germline V gene has CDR1 SGDLS and CDR2 YYNGEE. V lost 6 bases to trimming and J lost 2 bases, with 8 bases between them. There are 12 residues in the CDR3.

A note on this clonotype: The germline gene is not matched at one end of the junction; a read error may be the cause. The chain carries TRBV7-2 and TRBJ2-2; D uncertain. Per germline, CDR1 SGHTA and CDR2 FQGNSA. The CDR3 is 18 amino acids. CDR3 DNA: TGCGCCAGCAGCCAACTATTGCAAATCGAGGCGAACACCGGGGAGCTGTTTTTT. Protein: CASSQLLQIEANTGELFF.

This CDR3 is CASSRGNGELFF. CDR3 nucleotides: TGTGCCAGCAGCCGGGGAAACGGGGAGCTGTTTTTT. The chain uses TRBV9 and TRBJ2-2; D perhaps matches TRBD2 (5 bases). V was pared by 4 bases and J by 7 bases, with 8 bases between. Germline V CDR1 and CDR2: SGDLS, YYNGEE. The CDR3 runs 12 residues.